This passage covers 3 T cell receptor beta chains from one sample sequenced in a study of blood T cells in healthy people across ages. A J-beta primer mix and a sample-barcoded 5' primer were used in a second PCR of about 7 to 12 cycles. In TCRdb, the 5' RACE reads were re-called with MiXCR into one record per CDR3 protein. The table has 1.5 million to 2 million distinct CDR3 sequences, 28% seen once. Sequenced sample: blood. These receptors all come from a woman in her 30s in good health.

The chain has TRBV7-2 and TRBJ2-7, with D perhaps TRBD1 (6 bases). V lost 5 bases and J lost 7, with 18 bases in between. Germline CDR1 and CDR2: SGHTA and FQGNSA. This CDR3 is 14 amino acids long. CDR3 sequence (DNA): TGTGCCAGCAGCACCAGGGGCGGTTTAAATGAGCAGTACTTC. It encodes CASSTRGGLNEQYF.

The chain recombines TRBV5-1 with TRBJ2-7, with TRBD1 identical over 9 bases. This CDR3 contains 17 residues. Germline V CDR1 and CDR2: SGHRS, YFSETQ. V trimming: 3 bases; J trimming: 5 bases; junction bases outside the gene matches: 15. This CDR3 reads CASSYSGTGSVGDEQYF. CDR3 DNA sequence: TGCGCCAGCAGCTATTCCGGGACAGGGTCGGTGGGGGACGAGCAGTACTTC.

At least ten counts were recorded for this clonotype. The rearrangement uses TRBV5-5 and TRBJ2-7, with D possibly matching TRBD2 (7 bases). The CDR3 loop spans 13 amino acids. Germline values: CDR1 SGHKS, CDR2 YYEKEE (reference sequence). V was clipped by 3 bases and J by 6 bases, with 13 bases between them. CDR3 sequence: CASSSEGGIEQYF. In DNA, the CDR3 is TGTGCCAGCAGCTCCGAGGGGGGGATCGAGCAGTACTTC.